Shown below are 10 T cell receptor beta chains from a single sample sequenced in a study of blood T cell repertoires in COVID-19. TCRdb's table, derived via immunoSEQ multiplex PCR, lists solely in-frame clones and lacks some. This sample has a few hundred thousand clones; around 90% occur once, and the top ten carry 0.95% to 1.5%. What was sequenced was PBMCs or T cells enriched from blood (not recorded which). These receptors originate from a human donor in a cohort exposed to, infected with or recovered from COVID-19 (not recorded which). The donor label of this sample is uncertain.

As DNA, the CDR3 is TGTGCCATCAGTGTCGGTGGAAACACCATATATTTT. This gives the protein CAISVGGNTIYF. The rearrangement links TRBV10-3 to TRBJ1-3; D call uncertain. This CDR3 region has 12 residues. Looked up from germline, CDR1 is ENHRY and CDR2 is SYGVKD. Deletions cut 4 bases from V and 3 bases from J, with 4 bases between.

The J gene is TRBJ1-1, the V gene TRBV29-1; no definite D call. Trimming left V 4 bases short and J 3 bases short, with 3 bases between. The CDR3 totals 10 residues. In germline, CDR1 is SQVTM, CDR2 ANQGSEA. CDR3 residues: CSVADTEAFF. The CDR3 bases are TGCAGCGTTGCCGACACTGAAGCTTTCTTT.

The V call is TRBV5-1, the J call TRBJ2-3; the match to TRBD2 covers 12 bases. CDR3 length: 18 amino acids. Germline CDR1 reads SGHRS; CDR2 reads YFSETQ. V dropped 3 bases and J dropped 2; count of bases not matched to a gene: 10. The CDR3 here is CASSSGLRLAGATDTQYF. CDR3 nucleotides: TGCGCCAGCAGCTCGGGGCTTCGACTAGCGGGGGCCACAGATACGCAGTATTTT.

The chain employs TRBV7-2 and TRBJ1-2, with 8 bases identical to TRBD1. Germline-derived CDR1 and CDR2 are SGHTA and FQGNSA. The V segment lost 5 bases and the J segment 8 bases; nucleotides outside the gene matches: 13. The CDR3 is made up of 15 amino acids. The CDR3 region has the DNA TGTGCCAGCAGCACCAGACAGGGGATATGGGAGGGCTACACCTTC. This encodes CASSTRQGIWEGYTF.

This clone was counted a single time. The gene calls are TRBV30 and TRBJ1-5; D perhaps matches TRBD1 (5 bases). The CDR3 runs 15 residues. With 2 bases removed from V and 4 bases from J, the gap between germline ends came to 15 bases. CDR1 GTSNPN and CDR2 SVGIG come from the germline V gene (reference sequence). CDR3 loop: CAWSRGFGYNQPQHF. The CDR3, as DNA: TGTGCCTGGAGTCGGGGGTTTGGCTATAATCAGCCCCAGCATTTT.

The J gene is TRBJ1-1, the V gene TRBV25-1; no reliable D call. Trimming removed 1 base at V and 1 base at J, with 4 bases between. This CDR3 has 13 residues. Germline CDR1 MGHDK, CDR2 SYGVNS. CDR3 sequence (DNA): TGTGCCAGCAGTGAATCCAAGAACACTGAAGCTTTCTTT. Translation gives CASSESKNTEAFF.

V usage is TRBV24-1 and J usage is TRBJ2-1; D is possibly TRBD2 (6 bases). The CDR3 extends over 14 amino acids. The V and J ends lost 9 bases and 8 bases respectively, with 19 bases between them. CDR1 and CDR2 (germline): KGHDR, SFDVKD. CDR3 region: CATQARGPGDEQFF. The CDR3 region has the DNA TGTGCCACCCAGGCGCGGGGCCCGGGGGATGAGCAGTTCTTC.

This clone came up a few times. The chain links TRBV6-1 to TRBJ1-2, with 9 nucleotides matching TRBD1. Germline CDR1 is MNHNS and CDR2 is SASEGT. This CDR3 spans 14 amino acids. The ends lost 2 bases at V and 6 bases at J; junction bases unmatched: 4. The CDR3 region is CASSETGGADGYTF. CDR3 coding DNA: TGTGCCAGCAGTGAAACAGGGGGCGCTGATGGCTACACCTTC.

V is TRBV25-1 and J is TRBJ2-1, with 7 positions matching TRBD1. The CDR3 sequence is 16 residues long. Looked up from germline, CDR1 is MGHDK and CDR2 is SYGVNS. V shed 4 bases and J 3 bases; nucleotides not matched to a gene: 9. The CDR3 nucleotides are TGTGCCAGCAGTGCCCTGACAGGGTCCTACTACAATGAGCAGTTCTTC. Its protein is CASSALTGSYYNEQFF.

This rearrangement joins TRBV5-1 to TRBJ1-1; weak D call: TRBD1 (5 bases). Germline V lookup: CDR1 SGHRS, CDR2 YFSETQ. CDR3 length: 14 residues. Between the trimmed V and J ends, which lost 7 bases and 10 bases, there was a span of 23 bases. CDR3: CASRPGVQELGAFF. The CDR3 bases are TGCGCCAGCCGGCCGGGGGTACAAGAACTAGGAGCTTTCTTT.